This T cell receptor beta chain was captured in a study of T cell responses to AZD1222 COVID-19 vaccine. Study overall: Second doses that came at about 4 or about 12 weeks were put together. General observations from the study: Close to half of all spike-specific TCRs reportedly target regions of the variants that are unmutated. In a largely white British group with more females than males, clonal diversity was possibly underestimated.

This clone was seen a handful of times. The antigen remains unidentified. The protocol was immunoSEQ multiplex PCR, while the TCRdb copy is restricted to in-frame clones and leaves out a portion. The profile shows around 120,000 clones, about nine tenths of them singletons. Germline assignment: CDR1 MDHEN and CDR2 SYDVKM. V lost 4 bases to trimming and J lost 6 bases; unmatched junction nucleotides: 5. This CDR3 comprises 14 residues. The rearrangement links TRBV28 to TRBJ2-1; 8 nucleotides align to TRBD1. This TCR was recovered from an adult in good health. The sample here was peripheral blood, taken on day 0 of AZD1222 vaccination. The CDR3: CASSSGQAINEQFF. The CDR3 DNA reads as TGTGCCAGCAGTTCGGGACAGGCGATCAATGAGCAGTTCTTC.